This entry lists 24 T cell receptor beta chains sequenced from one sample in a study of T cells in Graves' hyperthyroidism and ophthalmopathy. Amplification targeted TCR beta CDR3 regions from RNA transcripts. During a first-round RT-PCR of the TCR CDR3, the HTBI primer set was used. TCRdb itself ran the multiplex PCR reads through MiXCR, one entry per CDR3 protein. The repertoire includes some 510,000 distinct CDR3 sequences, more than 45% of them detected once, and just under 8.5% sits in the top ten. The specimen was peripheral blood or thyroid tissue (not recorded which). The receptor source for this set is a woman between 18 and 29 years old with Graves' hyperthyroidism.

The chain combines TRBV19 with TRBJ2-2; TRBD1 or TRBD2 may be the D gene (5 bases each). V dropped 1 base and J dropped 3 bases, with 9 bases sitting between them. Germline values: CDR1 LNHDA, CDR2 SQIVND (reference sequence). This CDR3 is built from 15 residues. CDR3 nucleotide sequence: TGTGCCAGTAGTATAGGGGGGAGCGACACCGGGGAGCTGTTTTTT. Residues: CASSIGGSDTGELFF.

This chain links TRBV24-1 with TRBJ1-5; 9 bases are a match to TRBD1. Looked up from germline, CDR1 is KGHDR and CDR2 is SFDVKD. With 0 bases clipped from V and 5 bases from J, the junction kept 4 bases outside the gene matches. The CDR3 is made up of 16 amino acids. The CDR3 DNA sequence: TGTGCCACCAGTGATTTGGCCGGGACAGGGTATCAGCCCCAGCATTTT. This translates into CATSDLAGTGYQPQHF.

This sequence joins TRBV29-1 and TRBJ2-7; D possibly corresponds to TRBD1 (6 bases). The ends were cut back, 7 bases at V and 7 bases at J, with 20 bases in the middle. The germline V gene encodes CDR1 SQVTM and CDR2 ANQGSEA. The CDR3 loop spans 13 amino acids. CDR3 in amino acids: CSADRTSYNEQYF. The CDR3, as DNA: TGCAGCGCTGACAGGACCTCCTACAATGAGCAGTACTTC.

This clonotype was seen only a few times. The V call is TRBV5-1, the J call TRBJ1-1; a possible D gene is TRBD1 (5 bases). Germline values: CDR1 SGHRS, CDR2 YFSETQ. Trimming cost V 1 base and J 2 bases, with 6 bases left between them. The CDR3 has 13 amino acids. The CDR3 region has the DNA TGCGCCAGCAGCTTGAGGGACAACACTGAAGCTTTCTTT. Its translation is CASSLRDNTEAFF.

The V gene is TRBV5-1, the J gene TRBJ1-1; D may be TRBD1 (5 bases). CDR3 length equals 15 residues. Germline CDR1 reads SGHRS; CDR2 reads YFSETQ. V was pared by 4 bases and J by 2 bases, with 15 bases between. The CDR3: CASSSFGGGNTEAFF. DNA of the CDR3: TGCGCCAGCAGCAGTTTTGGTGGGGGAAACACTGAAGCTTTCTTT.

This clonotype occurred once. The chain employs TRBV29-1 and TRBJ2-3; D perhaps matches TRBD2 (6 bases). V lost 0 bases and J 6 bases, leaving 10 bases between the germline ends. Germline-derived CDR1 and CDR2 are SQVTM and ANQGSEA. The CDR3 consists of 13 residues. The CDR3 protein is CSVEDGSADTQYF. The CDR3 region has the DNA TGCAGCGTTGAAGACGGGAGTGCCGATACGCAGTATTTT.

The genes are TRBV5-1 and TRBJ2-7; no definite D call. Germline V gene data show CDR1 as SGHRS and CDR2 as YFSETQ. This CDR3 spans 13 amino acids. V was shortened by 3 bases and J by 3 bases, with 10 bases between the two germline ends. The CDR3 bases are TGCGCCAGCAGCTCGTTTGAGCGCTACGAGCAGTACTTC. Translation: CASSSFERYEQYF.

In this sample, this clonotype turned up a few times. The V and J genes are TRBV2 and TRBJ2-7; TRBD2 agrees at 7 bases. Germline lookup yields CDR1 SNHLY and CDR2 FYNNEI. CDR3 length: 14 amino acids. The V segment lost 3 bases and the J segment 3 bases; nucleotides outside the gene matches: 5. CDR3 coding DNA: TGTGCCAGCAGTGAGCCGGGGGGTATCTACGAGCAGTACTTC. The encoded protein is CASSEPGGIYEQYF.

The chain is built from TRBV7-6 and TRBJ2-7; TRBD1 aligns across 12 bases. Germline V gene sequence: CDR1 SGHVS, CDR2 FNYEAQ. The CDR3 totals 14 residues. J lost 5 bases, V lost 3 bases, and 2 bases had no gene match. In DNA form, the CDR3 reads TGTGCCAGCAGCTTTGGGACAGGGGGCAACGAGCAGTACTTC. Translating it yields CASSFGTGGNEQYF.

V usage is TRBV7-2 and J usage is TRBJ1-1; D is undetermined. The CDR3 sequence is 13 residues long. CDR1 and CDR2 from the germline V gene are SGHTA and FQGNSA. V was pared by 8 bases and J by 6 bases, with 16 bases between. The CDR3 DNA reads TGTGCCAGCTCGCCCCGGGAAAAAGCTGAAGCTTTCTTT. It yields the protein CASSPREKAEAFF.

The chain has TRBV2 and TRBJ2-7; D call uncertain. Germline values: CDR1 SNHLY, CDR2 FYNNEI. The length of the CDR3 is 11 residues. V was clipped by 8 bases and J by 4 bases, with 9 bases between them. The CDR3 bases are TGTGCCAGCGGAGTTAAGTACGAGCAGTACTTC. Translation gives CASGVKYEQYF.

This clonotype occurred a few times. The chain carries TRBV2 and TRBJ2-5; 14 nucleotides line up with TRBD2. The end of the DNA is better explained by TRBJ2-1, so the J call may be wrong. This CDR3 is 13 amino acids long. Germline CDR1 SNHLY, CDR2 FYNNEI. The CDR3 DNA is TGTGCCATCGGGACTAGCGGGAGCCGCGAGCAGTTCTTC. This codes for CAIGTSGSREQFF.

The V and J genes are TRBV20-1 and TRBJ1-4; TRBD1 matches 9 bases. From germline, CDR1 is DFQATT and CDR2 SNEGSKA (reference sequence). The CDR3 extends over 14 amino acids. The J segment lost 6 bases and the V segment lost 6 bases, leaving 8 bases of the junction unmatched. The CDR3 DNA reads TGCAGTGCCCCCACCCGACAGGGGGATGAAAAACTGTTTTTT. Protein: CSAPTRQGDEKLFF.

Comment on this clonotype: The CDR3 end shows no conserved phenylalanine or tryptophan, and so a read error is likely. No DNA is shown, since the ends of the CDR3 on it are uncertain; the CDR3 is the one TCRdb lists. The chain recombines TRBV7-3 with TRBJ2-5; the table's D call, TRBD1, was not checked against the DNA. The CDR3 spans 10 amino acids, including both terminal residues. Germline CDR1 SGHTA, CDR2 FQGTGA. This CDR3 reads CASSWGQSNT.

The chain has TRBV24-1 and TRBJ2-7, with D perhaps TRBD1 (7 bases). Germline CDR1 KGHDR, CDR2 SFDVKD. The V end was cut by 2 bases, the J end by 7 bases, with 11 bases between. This CDR3 is built from 13 residues. The CDR3 is CATSDSGGLEQYF. As DNA, the CDR3 is TGTGCCACCAGTGATTCAGGGGGACTTGAGCAGTACTTC.

This clonotype was picked up many times. At one boundary the junction diverges from the germline segment, which might be a read error. The V and J genes are TRBV10-3 and TRBJ2-7, with D perhaps matching TRBD1 (7 bases). The CDR3 contains 15 residues. Germline CDR1 and CDR2: ENHRY and SYGVKD. The CDR3 loop reads CASSDWVQGGYEQYF. CDR3 nucleotides: TGTGCCAGCAGTGATTGGGTCCAGGGGGGCTACGAGCAGTACTTC.

The chain combines TRBV25-1 with TRBJ1-2; the D gene is possibly TRBD1 (5 bases). The V and J ends lost 6 bases and 4 bases respectively, with 12 bases between them. Germline V gene lookup returns CDR1 MGHDK and CDR2 SYGVNS. This CDR3 has 13 residues. The CDR3 protein is CASSSTRVYGYTF. The DNA for the CDR3 is TGTGCCAGCAGCTCGACCAGGGTCTATGGCTACACCTTC.

This chain connects TRBV11-2 to TRBJ2-7, with TRBD1 matching 10 bases. The J call is in doubt because the DNA end fits TRBJ2-1 better. Per the germline V gene, CDR1 is SGHAT and CDR2 is FQNNGV. The CDR3 totals 16 residues. The CDR3 DNA is TGTGCCAGCAGCTTAGGGGACAGGGGCACCTACAATGAGCAGTTCTTC. It specifies CASSLGDRGTYNEQFF.

This clonotype was counted once. The CDR3: CASSEGTGAANEKLFF. The CDR3 DNA follows: TGTGCCAGCAGCGAGGGGACAGGGGCTGCTAATGAAAAACTGTTTTTT. The chain couples TRBV7-7 to TRBJ1-4, with 10 bases that match TRBD1. Looked up from germline, CDR1 is SSHAT and CDR2 is FNYEAQ (reference sequence). Trimming took 5 bases from V and 3 from J; bases not matched to a gene: 6. The CDR3 consists of 16 residues.

This clonotype was seen at least ten times. The rearrangement links TRBV20-1 to TRBJ1-6; the D gene is possibly TRBD1 (5 bases). The V gene lost 1 base and the J gene lost 8 bases, with 12 bases spanning the gap. Per germline, CDR1 DFQATT and CDR2 SNEGSKA (reference sequence). This CDR3 spans 14 amino acids. The CDR3 is CSARVGGFDSPLHF. The CDR3 coding sequence is TGCAGTGCTAGAGTTGGGGGGTTCGATTCACCCCTCCACTTT.

The J gene is TRBJ1-5, the V gene TRBV20-1, with a possible D match to TRBD1 (6 bases). Looked up from germline, CDR1 is DFQATT and CDR2 is SNEGSKA (reference sequence). CDR3 length equals 12 residues. Trimming left V 7 bases short and J 6 bases short, with 13 bases between. The CDR3 DNA reads as TGCAGTGTCAGGGGTTGGGGTCAGCCCCAGCATTTT. Translation: CSVRGWGQPQHF.

A remark on this clonotype: Being one base from a much bigger clone, this may be a read error. The chain uses TRBV7-6 and TRBJ1-2; 8 nucleotides match TRBD1. The CDR3 spans 14 residues. Germline-derived CDR1 and CDR2 are SGHVS and FNYEAQ. V shed 1 base and J 8 bases; nucleotides not matched to a gene: 6. CDR3 nucleotide sequence: TGTGCCAGCAGCTTAGACCCGACAGGGGACGGCTACACCTTC. It specifies CASSLDPTGDGYTF.

This sequence joins TRBV24-1 and TRBJ2-7; 7 bases map to TRBD1. The V gene end was trimmed by 3 bases and the J gene end by 5 bases; junction bases not matched to a gene: 6. CDR3 length: 14 residues. Germline assignment: CDR1 KGHDR and CDR2 SFDVKD. Here the CDR3 DNA reads TGTGCCACCAGTGATCCCGACAGGGAAAACGAGCAGTACTTC. Translated, it gives CATSDPDRENEQYF.

This clonotype was observed a single time. This chain links TRBV9 with TRBJ2-6, with D hard to call. Germline assignment: CDR1 SGDLS and CDR2 YYNGEE. This CDR3 region has 13 residues. Trimming pared 0 bases from V and 4 bases from J, leaving 2 bases between. For the CDR3, the DNA is TGTGCCAGCAGCGTAGAGGGGGCCAACGTCCTGACTTTC. This encodes CASSVEGANVLTF.